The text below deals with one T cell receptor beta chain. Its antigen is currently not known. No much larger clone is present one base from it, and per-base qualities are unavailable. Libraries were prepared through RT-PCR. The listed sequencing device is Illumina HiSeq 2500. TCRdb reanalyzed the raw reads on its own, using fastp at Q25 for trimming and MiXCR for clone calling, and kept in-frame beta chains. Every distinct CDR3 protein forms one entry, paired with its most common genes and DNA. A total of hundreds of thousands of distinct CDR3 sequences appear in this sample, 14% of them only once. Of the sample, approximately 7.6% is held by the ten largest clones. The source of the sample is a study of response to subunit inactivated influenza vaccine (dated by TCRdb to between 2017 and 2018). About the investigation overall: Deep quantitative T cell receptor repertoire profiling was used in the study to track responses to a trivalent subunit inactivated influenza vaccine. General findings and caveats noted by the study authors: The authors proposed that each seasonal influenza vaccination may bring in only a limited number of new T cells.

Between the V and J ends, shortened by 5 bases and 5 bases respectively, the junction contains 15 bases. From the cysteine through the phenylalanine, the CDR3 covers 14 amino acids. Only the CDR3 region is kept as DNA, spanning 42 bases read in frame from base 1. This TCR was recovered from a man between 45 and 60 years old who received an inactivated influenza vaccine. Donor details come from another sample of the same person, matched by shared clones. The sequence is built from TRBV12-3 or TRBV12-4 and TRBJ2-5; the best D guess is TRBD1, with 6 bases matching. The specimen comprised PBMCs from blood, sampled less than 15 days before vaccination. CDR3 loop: CASSKQGSAETQYF. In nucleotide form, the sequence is TGTGCCAGCAGTAAACAGGGATCCGCGGAGACCCAGTACTTC.